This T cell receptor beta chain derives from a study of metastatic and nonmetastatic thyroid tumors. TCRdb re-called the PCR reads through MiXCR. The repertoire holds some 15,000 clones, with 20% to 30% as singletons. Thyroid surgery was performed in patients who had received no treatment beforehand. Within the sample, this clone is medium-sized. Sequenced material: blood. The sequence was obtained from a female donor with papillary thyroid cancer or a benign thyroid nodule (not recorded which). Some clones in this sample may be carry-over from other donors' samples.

The DNA of the CDR3 is TGTGCCAGCAGTGAAGGCGGGGGCACAGATACGCAGTATTTT. The encoded protein is CASSEGGGTDTQYF. The chain recombines TRBV2 with TRBJ2-3; TRBD2 is a possible D gene (6 bases). The CDR3 is 14 residues long. CDR1 is SNHLY and CDR2 is FYNNEI in the germline V gene. V dropped 1 base and J dropped 1 base, with 6 bases sitting between them.